This T cell receptor beta chain was sequenced in a study of T cell changes during pregnancy in multiple sclerosis. Germline CDR1 LNHNV, CDR2 YYDKDF (reference sequence). This CDR3 has 15 residues. Between the trimmed V and J ends, which lost 0 bases and 4 bases, there was a span of 13 bases. The assay was immunoSEQ multiplex PCR, and TCRdb's table has in-frame clones only and misses some. Here the sample spans approximately 100,000 clones, roughly 92% being singletons. The sample in question was peripheral blood, obtained after pregnancy. The J gene is TRBJ2-7, the V gene TRBV15, with D perhaps TRBD2 (6 bases). The clonotype was recovered from a female donor with multiple sclerosis, enrolled in a pregnancy study. CDR3 in amino acids: CATSRDVTRGYEQYF. CDR3 sequence (DNA): TGTGCCACCAGCAGAGATGTGACTAGAGGATACGAGCAGTACTTC.